One sample yielded the 10 T cell receptor beta chains listed below, sequenced in a study of kidney transplant recipient with SARS-CoV-2 infection. TCRdb re-derived calls from the reads in MiXCR, one entry per CDR3 protein. The data show 200,000 to 250,000 distinct CDR3 sequences, 25% to 30% seen once. Specimen: a blood sample, collected at baseline and between days 110 and 120 from a kidney transplant recipient. The receptors originated from a male patient in his thirties who had COVID-19 and was a kidney transplant recipient. Some T cells may possibly be graft donor cells.

At least ten counts were recorded for this clonotype. V gene TRBV19 combines with J gene TRBJ1-2, with unresolved D. Trimming took off 1 base at V and 4 bases at J, with 19 bases between the two ends. This CDR3 spans 17 amino acids. Germline V gene sequence: CDR1 LNHDA, CDR2 SQIVND (reference sequence). The CDR3 DNA sequence: TGTGCCAGTAGTATAGGCAAGACAAATCGAAAGACCTATGGCTACACCTTC. Its protein product is CASSIGKTNRKTYGYTF.

This clonotype showed up many times. CDR3 bases: TGTGCCAGCAGCGCGTCTTTTCCCATTTCAATTCGCACTGAAGCTTTCTTT. This encodes CASSASFPISIRTEAFF. The chain links TRBV3-1 to TRBJ1-1; no clear D. The V end was cut by 5 bases, the J end by 4 bases, with 23 bases between. The CDR3 loop spans 17 amino acids. Germline V gene sequence: CDR1 LGHDT, CDR2 YNNKEL (reference sequence).

This clonotype was detected a few times. The rearrangement links TRBV7-2 to TRBJ2-3; D not certain. CDR3 size: 12 residues. Trimming removed 4 bases at V and 6 bases at J, with 8 bases between. Germline V CDR1 and CDR2: SGHTA, FQGNSA. The CDR3 bases are TGTGCCAGCAGCTCGGCTGTGGATACGCAGTATTTT. As protein: CASSSAVDTQYF.

Here the CDR3 reads CASSDRTSGTHNEQFF. As DNA, the CDR3 is TGTGCCAGCAGCGACCGGACTAGCGGGACCCACAATGAGCAGTTCTTC. The chain couples TRBV7-2 to TRBJ2-1; 12 bases match TRBD2. CDR1 and CDR2 (germline): SGHTA, FQGNSA. The CDR3 covers 16 residues. After removal of 5 bases from V and 5 bases from J, the junction contained 7 bases not matched to a gene.

The chain recombines TRBV9 with TRBJ1-2; D unresolved. V lost 7 bases, J lost 4 bases, and 23 bases lay in between. CDR1 and CDR2 (germline): SGDLS, YYNGEE. This CDR3 has 16 residues. The DNA of the CDR3 is TGTGCCAGCTCACAAGCGTACTCAAGAGAGACCTATGGCTACACCTTC. Protein sequence: CASSQAYSRETYGYTF. The whole variable domain, remainder taken from reference TRBV9 and TRBJ1-2, is DSGVTQTPKHLITATGQRVTLRCSPRSGDLSVYWYQQSLDQGLQFLIQYYNGEERAKGNILERFSAQQFPDLHSELNLSSLELGDSALYFCASSQAYSRETYGYTFGSGTRLTVV.

In regard to this clonotype: A clone one base away is much larger, so this may be a read error. The V call is TRBV7-8, the J call TRBJ1-2; D unclear. This CDR3 has 17 residues. V was pared by 5 bases and J by 6 bases, with 25 bases between. Per germline, CDR1 SGHVS and CDR2 FQNEAQ. CDR3 DNA sequence: TGTGCCAGCAGCCGAAACGAGTTTACCCGAAAGACCCATGGCTACACCTTC. It specifies CASSRNEFTRKTHGYTF.

This clonotype was observed a few times. J is TRBJ2-1 and V is TRBV18; 8 nucleotides agree with TRBD1. From germline, CDR1 is KGHSH and CDR2 LQKENI. V lost 2 bases, J lost 4 bases, and 7 bases stayed unmatched. This CDR3 comprises 16 residues. The CDR3 protein is CASSPGQGVSYNEQFF. CDR3 sequence (DNA): TGTGCCAGCTCACCAGGACAGGGTGTTAGTTACAATGAGCAGTTCTTC.

Of note for this clonotype: With a much larger clone just one base away, this may be a read error. CDR3 bases: TGTGCCAGCAGCTCTAATTCGGTCGTTAGAAGGACCTATGGCTACACCTTC. This gives the protein CASSSNSVVRRTYGYTF. The chain carries TRBV16 and TRBJ1-2; D is unresolved. Trimming removed 5 bases from V and 4 bases from J, with 23 bases in between. The CDR3 is 17 amino acids. Germline-derived CDR1 and CDR2 are KGHSY and FQNENV.

As to this clonotype: A much larger clone is a single base away; this may be a read error. This chain connects TRBV21-1 to TRBJ2-3; the table calls TRBD1, which could not be checked here. TRBV21-1 is an annotated pseudogene. The CDR3 contains 17 residues. CDR3 in amino acids: CASSLCLATVVQDTQYF. In DNA form, the CDR3 reads TGTGCCAGCAGTCTCTGTCTAGCTACAGTCGTGCAAGATACGCAGTATTTT.

The rearrangement links TRBV18 to TRBJ2-1; D is unresolved. The CDR3 runs 13 residues. CDR1 KGHSH and CDR2 LQKENI come from the germline V gene. Trimming removed 0 bases from V and 7 bases from J, with 7 bases in between. This CDR3 reads CASSPPGRNEQFF. CDR3 nucleotides: TGTGCCAGCTCACCACCGGGCAGGAATGAGCAGTTCTTC.